The 32 T cell receptor beta chains below come from one sample, sequenced in a study of cytomegalovirus exposure and HLA in healthy donors. PCR primers comprised 60 Vbeta and 13 Jbeta primers. TCRdb keeps only in-frame clones here, not all; method: immunoSEQ multiplex PCR. Here the sample spans some 200,000 clones, around 86% being singletons. Sequenced: PBMCs. The receptors derive from a man in his forties in good health and CMV-seropositive.

The chain links TRBV6-6 to TRBJ2-7; 7 bases match TRBD1. V shed 7 bases, J shed 2 bases, and the junction held 5 bases outside the gene matches. Germline assignment: CDR1 MNHNY and CDR2 SVGAGI (reference sequence). The CDR3 runs 13 residues. The CDR3: CASTPTGAYEQYF. The DNA for the CDR3 is TGTGCCAGCACCCCTACAGGGGCCTACGAGCAGTACTTC.

This chain uses TRBV6-1 with TRBJ2-1; D perhaps matches TRBD2 (7 bases). Germline-derived CDR1 and CDR2 are MNHNS and SASEGT. CDR3 length: 14 residues. Trimming removed 5 bases at V and 3 bases at J, with 11 bases between. DNA of the CDR3: TGTGCCAGCAGTAATAGGGGGGGCTACAATGAGCAGTTCTTC. It yields the protein CASSNRGGYNEQFF.

The V and J genes are TRBV4-1 and TRBJ2-1; tentatively, D is TRBD1 (5 bases). Germline V lookup: CDR1 MGHRA, CDR2 YSYEKL. V lost 3 bases and J lost 6, with 9 bases in between. CDR3 size: 13 residues. The CDR3 coding sequence is TGCGCCAGCAGCCATCCAGGGTCCAATGAGCAGTTCTTC. Encoded protein: CASSHPGSNEQFF.

The chain joins TRBV5-4 to TRBJ2-3; D is undetermined. The CDR3 is 14 residues long. CDR1 is SGHNT, CDR2 YYREEE, per germline (reference sequence). The CDR3 reads CGLSSEISTDTQYF. The CDR3, as DNA: TGTGGGTTGAGCAGCGAGATTAGCACAGATACGCAGTATTTT.

V is TRBV7-6 and J is TRBJ2-5; the D is unclear. CDR1 and CDR2 from the germline V gene are SGHVS and FNYEAQ. V lost 5 bases and J 5 bases, leaving 18 bases between the germline ends. The CDR3 is made up of 15 amino acids. The chain's CDR3 is CASSNEAGPGETQYF. DNA of the CDR3: TGTGCCAGCAGCAATGAAGCTGGCCCCGGGGAGACCCAGTACTTC.

This rearrangement joins TRBV27 to TRBJ2-1; TRBD2 aligns across 12 bases. The CDR3 is 15 amino acids. Losses at the gene ends were 5 bases for V and 9 bases for J; bases not matched to a gene: 8. Germline V lookup: CDR1 MNHEY, CDR2 SMNVEV (reference sequence). The CDR3 sequence: CASSPRLAGVGEQFF. Written as DNA, the CDR3 is TGTGCCAGCAGTCCGCGACTAGCGGGGGTGGGTGAGCAGTTCTTC.

The chain uses TRBV7-8 and TRBJ1-6; D is ambiguous. The CDR3 covers 14 residues. Germline values: CDR1 SGHVS, CDR2 FQNEAQ. V was shortened by 5 bases and J by 10 bases, with 15 bases between the two germline ends. CDR3 protein: CASSSKSGESPLHF. CDR3 DNA: TGTGCCAGCAGCAGTAAGTCCGGGGAGTCACCCCTCCACTTT.

The V and J genes are TRBV6-1 and TRBJ2-7, with 8 positions matching TRBD2. Germline V gene data show CDR1 as MNHNS and CDR2 as SASEGT. The CDR3 is 13 amino acids. V lost 5 bases to trimming and J lost 6 bases; unmatched junction nucleotides: 6. CDR3 sequence: CASSPPGGSEQYF. The CDR3 DNA reads as TGTGCCAGCAGTCCCCCGGGGGGGAGCGAGCAGTACTTC.

The chain joins TRBV30 to TRBJ2-7; 9 nucleotides line up with TRBD1. The germline V gene encodes CDR1 GTSNPN and CDR2 SVGIG (reference sequence). CDR3 length: 15 residues. The V gene end was trimmed by 4 bases and the J gene end by 5 bases; junction bases not matched to a gene: 12. CDR3 coding DNA: TGTGCCTGGAAGTTCTCCGGGACAGGGTCGCACGAGCAGTACTTC. It translates to CAWKFSGTGSHEQYF. The full variable domain, completed using reference TRBV30 and TRBJ2-7, is SQTIHQWPATLVQPVGSPLSLECTVEGTSNPNLYWYRQAAGRGLQLLFYSVGIGQISSEVPQNLSASRPQDRQFILSSKKLLLSDSGFYLCAWKFSGTGSHEQYFGPGTRLTVT.

This clone appeared a single time. The chain couples TRBV6-5 to TRBJ1-5, with a weak D call TRBD1 (6 bases). The V end lost 5 bases, the J end lost 7 bases, and 12 bases lay between the germline ends. Germline lookup yields CDR1 MNHEY and CDR2 SVGAGI. This CDR3 contains 13 residues. CDR3 amino acids: CASSQGWDQPQHF. The CDR3 DNA reads as TGTGCCAGCAGTCAGGGGTGGGACCAGCCCCAGCATTTT.

This chain uses TRBV4-1 with TRBJ2-5; D gene uncertain. The CDR3 length is 14 residues. Germline V CDR1 and CDR2: MGHRA, YSYEKL. V lost 1 base and J lost 2, with 8 bases in between. The CDR3, as DNA: TGCGCCAGCAGCCAAGCGAACAGACAAGAGACCCAGTACTTC. This gives the protein CASSQANRQETQYF.

The rearrangement joins TRBV27 to TRBJ2-5; perhaps TRBD2 as D (5 bases). Near its end, the DNA agrees better with TRBJ2-7, so the J call may be wrong. The CDR3 is 14 amino acids. CDR1 is MNHEY and CDR2 is SMNVEV in the germline V gene (reference sequence). CDR3 loop: CASSLEGGTYEQYF. CDR3 nucleotides: TGTGCCAGCAGTTTAGAGGGCGGAACCTACGAGCAGTACTTC.

The chain joins TRBV5-6 to TRBJ1-1; no firm D call. The CDR3 is 18 amino acids. Germline CDR1 reads SGHDT; CDR2 reads YYEEEE. The ends were cut back, 0 bases at V and 2 bases at J, with 20 bases in the middle. This CDR3 reads CASSLAGWRRATNTEAFF. The CDR3 DNA is TGTGCCAGCAGCTTGGCCGGATGGAGGAGGGCTACCAACACTGAAGCTTTCTTT.

This clone was seen only a few times. The V call is TRBV2, the J call TRBJ2-3, with TRBD2 matching over 7 bases. CDR1 SNHLY and CDR2 FYNNEI come from the germline V gene. Trimming at V came to 3 bases and at J to 1 base, leaving 4 bases not matched to a gene. CDR3 length: 15 residues. CDR3 in DNA: TGTGCCAGCAGTGAGAGCGGGATTGGCACAGATACGCAGTATTTT. As protein: CASSESGIGTDTQYF.

This clone was counted at least ten times. The gene calls are TRBV5-6 and TRBJ2-6, with 8 nucleotides matching TRBD2. V lost 3 bases, J lost 0 bases, and 11 bases stayed unmatched. The CDR3 spans 19 residues. Germline assignment: CDR1 SGHDT and CDR2 YYEEEE. The CDR3 DNA reads TGTGCCAGCAGCTCGGGCGGGGGGCCCTCTAGCTCTGGGGCCAACGTCCTGACTTTC. Encoded protein: CASSSGGGPSSSGANVLTF.

The V gene is TRBV14, the J gene TRBJ2-3; no clear D gene. V lost 5 bases and J lost 7, with 10 bases in between. Germline CDR1 SGHDN, CDR2 FVKESK. The CDR3 runs 12 residues. CDR3 sequence (DNA): TGTGCCAGCAGCTATAGTATTAATACGCAGTATTTT. As protein: CASSYSINTQYF.

This clone came up a few times. This sequence joins TRBV6-1 and TRBJ2-3; D may be TRBD2 (6 bases). Germline V gene lookup returns CDR1 MNHNS and CDR2 SASEGT. This CDR3 is 12 amino acids long. V lost 6 bases and J lost 5, with 9 bases in between. CDR3 in DNA: TGTGCCAGCAGGGGGGGAAGAGATACGCAGTATTTT. Amino acids: CASRGGRDTQYF.

To note about this clone: One junction end disagrees with the germline gene, perhaps due to a read error. The chain uses TRBV5-4 and TRBJ2-5, with 11 bases that match TRBD2. The CDR3 sequence is 15 residues long. Germline loops: CDR1 SGHNT, CDR2 YYREEE (reference sequence). The CDR3 sequence: CASRLGLADQETQYF. The CDR3 nucleotides read TGTGCCAGCAGGTTGGGACTAGCGGACCAAGAGACCCAGTACTTC. The full variable domain, rest sourced from reference TRBV5-4 and TRBJ2-5, is ETGVTQSPTHLIKTRGQQVTLRCSSQSGHNTVSWYQQALGQGPQFIFQYYREEENGRGNFPPRFSGLQFPNYSSELNVNALELDDSALYLCASRLGLADQETQYFGPGTRLLVL.

The genes are TRBV6-5 and TRBJ1-1; maybe TRBD1 (6 bases). This CDR3 is 14 amino acids long. V was clipped by 5 bases and J by 4 bases, with 14 bases between them. Germline-derived CDR1 and CDR2 are MNHEY and SVGAGI. The CDR3 region has the DNA TGTGCCAGCAGTCCAGGGGTTTTTGGCACTGAAGCTTTCTTT. Amino acid sequence: CASSPGVFGTEAFF.

As for this clone: Other DNA sequences in the sample encode the same CDR3. V gene TRBV5-1 combines with J gene TRBJ2-3; possible D gene TRBD1, 5 bases. The CDR3 is made up of 12 amino acids. The V gene's germline CDR1 is SGHRS and CDR2 YFSETQ. Trimming took off 1 base at V and 9 bases at J, with 9 bases between the two ends. The CDR3 protein is CASSLSAGTQYF. The CDR3 nucleotides read TGCGCCAGCAGCTTGTCGGCAGGGACGCAGTATTTT.

V is TRBV27 and J is TRBJ1-1, with TRBD1 identical over 7 bases. CDR3 size: 15 residues. Germline V gene data show CDR1 as MNHEY and CDR2 as SMNVEV (reference sequence). V shed 3 bases and J 6 bases; nucleotides not matched to a gene: 10. CDR3 amino acids: CASSLSTGTRAEAFF. Written as DNA, the CDR3 is TGTGCCAGCAGTTTGTCGACAGGGACGAGGGCTGAAGCTTTCTTT.

This rearrangement joins TRBV4-1 to TRBJ1-2; 8 bases agree with TRBD1. Germline V gene sequence: CDR1 MGHRA, CDR2 YSYEKL. V shed 1 base, J shed 5 bases, and the junction held 6 bases outside the gene matches. The CDR3 contains 15 residues. In DNA, the CDR3 is TGCGCCAGCAGCCAAGTTCAGGGGGCAGGGTATGGCTACACCTTC. Translating it yields CASSQVQGAGYGYTF.

The V and J genes are TRBV15 and TRBJ2-7; 9 nucleotides agree with TRBD1. CDR1 and CDR2 (germline): LNHNV, YYDKDF (reference sequence). The CDR3 length is 14 residues. V gave up 3 bases and J gave up 5 bases; unmatched junction bases: 5. For the CDR3, the DNA is TGTGCCACCAGCAGGGACAGGGGAGGGGACGAGCAGTACTTC. It yields the protein CATSRDRGGDEQYF.

The chain uses TRBV6-4 and TRBJ2-2; D perhaps matches TRBD2 (5 bases). Per germline, CDR1 MRHNA and CDR2 SNTAGT. Trimming took off 5 bases at V and 0 bases at J, with 10 bases between the two ends. This CDR3 has 15 residues. This chain's CDR3 is CASSPTGTNTGELFF. In nucleotides, the CDR3 is TGTGCCAGCAGTCCGACGGGAACGAACACCGGGGAGCTGTTTTTT.

The V call is TRBV14, the J call TRBJ2-1; 8 nucleotides line up with TRBD1. This CDR3 is 13 amino acids long. Germline CDR1 is SGHDN and CDR2 is FVKESK. J lost 7 bases, V lost 3 bases, and 2 bases had no gene match. CDR3 DNA: TGTGCCAGCAGCCATCGGACAGGGAATGAGCAGTTCTTC. This translates into CASSHRTGNEQFF.

The J gene is TRBJ2-5, the V gene TRBV6-6, with TRBD2 matching over 12 bases. This CDR3 has 15 amino acids. V lost 0 bases to trimming and J lost 5 bases; unmatched junction nucleotides: 1. Germline V gives CDR1 MNHNY, CDR2 SVGAGI (reference sequence). As DNA, the CDR3 is TGTGCCAGCAGTTACTCGGGACTAGCGGGTGAGACCCAGTACTTC. Residues: CASSYSGLAGETQYF.

The chain couples TRBV27 to TRBJ1-1, with a weak D call TRBD1 (6 bases). V was clipped by 4 bases and J by 0 bases, with 12 bases between them. From germline, CDR1 is MNHEY and CDR2 SMNVEV (reference sequence). This CDR3 region has 15 residues. Here the CDR3 DNA reads TGTGCCAGCAGTTCTTGGGGGGGCTTGAACACTGAAGCTTTCTTT. Protein product: CASSSWGGLNTEAFF.

The chain employs TRBV5-6 and TRBJ1-1; 10 nucleotides line up with TRBD1. This CDR3 contains 14 residues. Per germline, CDR1 SGHDT and CDR2 YYEEEE. V dropped 0 bases and J dropped 11; count of bases not matched to a gene: 7. CDR3 bases: TGTGCCAGCAGCTTGGGTAGGGGGACAGGGGCTGCTTTCTTT. This sequence encodes CASSLGRGTGAAFF.

V usage is TRBV5-1 and J usage is TRBJ2-1; tentatively, D is TRBD1 (6 bases). The CDR3 loop spans 15 amino acids. Trimming took off 5 bases at V and 7 bases at J, with 19 bases between the two ends. Germline V gives CDR1 SGHRS, CDR2 YFSETQ. The CDR3 nucleotides read TGCGCCAGCAGTTCCGCCGGGACACATGATAATGAGCAGTTCTTC. The encoded protein is CASSSAGTHDNEQFF. Full variable domain (missing parts from reference TRBV5-1 and TRBJ2-1): KAGVTQTPRYLIKTRGQQVTLSCSPISGHRSVSWYQQTPGQGLQFLFEYFSETQRNKGNFPGRFSGRQFSNSRSEMNVSTLELGDSALYLCASSSAGTHDNEQFFGPGTRLTVL.

The chain uses TRBV6-5 and TRBJ1-4, with 9 bases matching TRBD1. V trimming: 3 bases; J trimming: 8 bases; junction bases outside the gene matches: 10. The germline V gene has CDR1 MNHEY and CDR2 SVGAGI. The CDR3 loop spans 16 amino acids. CDR3 coding DNA: TGTGCCAGCAGTTATAGTGTGGGACAGGGTGGCGAAAAACTGTTTTTT. It translates to CASSYSVGQGGEKLFF.

The chain combines TRBV30 with TRBJ1-2; no definite D call. The CDR3 loop spans 15 amino acids. V lost 5 bases and J lost 0, with 16 bases in between. Germline V gives CDR1 GTSNPN, CDR2 SVGIG (reference sequence). The CDR3 bases are TGTGCCTGGGGGCCCCTGGGCAGCCCTAACTATGGCTACACCTTC. Translated: CAWGPLGSPNYGYTF.

The V call is TRBV6-1, the J call TRBJ2-3, with TRBD2 matching 10 bases. The CDR3 sequence is 15 residues long. Germline V lookup: CDR1 MNHNS, CDR2 SASEGT. V trimming: 3 bases; J trimming: 2 bases; junction bases outside the gene matches: 2. CDR3 loop: CASSESGGATDTQYF. The DNA of the CDR3 is TGTGCCAGCAGTGAGAGCGGGGGGGCCACAGATACGCAGTATTTT.